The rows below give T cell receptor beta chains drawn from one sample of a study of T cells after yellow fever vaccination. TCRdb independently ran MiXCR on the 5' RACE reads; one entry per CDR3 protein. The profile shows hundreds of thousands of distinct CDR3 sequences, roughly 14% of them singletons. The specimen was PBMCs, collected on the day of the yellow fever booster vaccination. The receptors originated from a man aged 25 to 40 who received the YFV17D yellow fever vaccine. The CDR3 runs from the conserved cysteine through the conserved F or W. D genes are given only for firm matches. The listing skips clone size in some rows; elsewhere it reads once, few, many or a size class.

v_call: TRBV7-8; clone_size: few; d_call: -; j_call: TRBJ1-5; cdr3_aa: CASSAGRLLNQPQHF; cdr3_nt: TGTGCCAGCAGTGCGGGACGGTTACTCAATCAGCCCCAGCATTTT
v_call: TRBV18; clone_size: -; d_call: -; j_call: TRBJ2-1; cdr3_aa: CASSIGTYPNNEQFF; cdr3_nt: TGTGCCAGCTCAATCGGGACTTACCCGAACAATGAGCAGTTCTTC
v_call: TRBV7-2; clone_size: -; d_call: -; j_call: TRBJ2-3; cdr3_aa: CASSDQISLDTQYF; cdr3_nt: TGTGCCAGCAGCGATCAGATTTCCTTAGATACGCAGTATTTT
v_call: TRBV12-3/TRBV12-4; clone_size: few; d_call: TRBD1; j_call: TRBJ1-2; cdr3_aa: CASSLGRGLDYGYTF; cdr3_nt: TGTGCCAGCAGCCTCGGCAGGGGGCTTGACTATGGCTACACCTTC
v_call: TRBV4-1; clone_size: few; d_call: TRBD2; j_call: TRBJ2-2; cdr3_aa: CASSQGPGGSYTGELFF; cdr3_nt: TGCGCCAGCAGCCAAGGGCCGGGCGGGAGCTACACCGGGGAGCTGTTTTTT
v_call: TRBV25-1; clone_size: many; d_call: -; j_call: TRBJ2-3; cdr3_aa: CASSDPRGTDTQYF; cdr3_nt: TGTGCCAGCAGTGATCCCAGGGGCACAGATACGCAGTATTTT
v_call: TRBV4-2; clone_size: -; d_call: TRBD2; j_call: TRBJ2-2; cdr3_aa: CASSLSGEVTGELFF; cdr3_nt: TGTGCCAGCAGCCTGAGCGGGGAGGTCACCGGGGAGCTGTTTTTT
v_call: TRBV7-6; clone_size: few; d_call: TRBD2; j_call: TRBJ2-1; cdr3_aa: CASSTGTITLGGNEQFF; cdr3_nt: TGTGCCAGCAGCACGGGGACTATCACTTTGGGGGGGAATGAGCAGTTCTTC
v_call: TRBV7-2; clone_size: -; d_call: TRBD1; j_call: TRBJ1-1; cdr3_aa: CASSPPGTGLAVAFF; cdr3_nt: TGTGCCAGCAGCCCACCGGGGACAGGGCTGGCTGTGGCTTTCTTT
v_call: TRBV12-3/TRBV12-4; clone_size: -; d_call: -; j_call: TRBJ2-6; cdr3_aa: CASSTHQTSGANVLTF; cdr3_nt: TGTGCCAGCAGTACCCATCAGACCTCTGGGGCCAACGTCCTGACTTTC
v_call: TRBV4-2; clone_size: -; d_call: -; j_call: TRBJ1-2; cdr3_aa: CASGPRLQVYTF; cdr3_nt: TGTGCCAGCGGACCCAGGCTCCAGGTCTACACCTTC
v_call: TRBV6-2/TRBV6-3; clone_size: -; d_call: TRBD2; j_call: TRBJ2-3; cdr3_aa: CASSYFGRAADTQYF; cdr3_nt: TGTGCCAGCAGTTACTTTGGGAGGGCCGCAGATACGCAGTATTTT
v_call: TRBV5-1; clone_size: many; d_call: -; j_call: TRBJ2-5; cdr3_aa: CASSPTQETQYF; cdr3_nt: TGCGCCAGCAGCCCCACCCAAGAGACCCAGTACTTC
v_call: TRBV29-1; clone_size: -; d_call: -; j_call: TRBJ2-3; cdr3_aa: CSVTQIAGQGDTQYF; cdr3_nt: TGCAGCGTTACACAGATAGCGGGACAGGGAGATACGCAGTATTTT
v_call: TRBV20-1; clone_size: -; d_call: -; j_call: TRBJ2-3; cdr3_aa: CSASLLVTDTQYF; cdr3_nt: TGCAGTGCTAGTCTTCTAGTGACAGATACGCAGTATTTT
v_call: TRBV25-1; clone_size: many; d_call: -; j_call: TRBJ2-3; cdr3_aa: CASSPSEETDTQYF; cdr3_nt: TGTGCCAGCAGCCCTTCGGAGGAAACTGATACGCAGTATTTT
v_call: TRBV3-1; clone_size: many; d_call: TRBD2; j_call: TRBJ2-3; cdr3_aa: CASSPPGLAGAGDTQYF; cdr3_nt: TGTGCCAGCAGCCCGCCGGGACTAGCGGGAGCTGGAGATACGCAGTATTTT
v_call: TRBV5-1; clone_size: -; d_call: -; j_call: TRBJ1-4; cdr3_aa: CASSLEVVGEKLFF; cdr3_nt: TGCGCCAGCAGCTTGGAAGTTGTTGGTGAAAAACTGTTTTTT
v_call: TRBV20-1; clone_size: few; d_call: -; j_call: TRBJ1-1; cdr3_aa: CSARRAGLNTEAFF; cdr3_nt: TGCAGTGCTAGAAGGGCAGGACTGAACACTGAAGCTTTCTTT
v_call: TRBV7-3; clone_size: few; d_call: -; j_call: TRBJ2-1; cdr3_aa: CASSLRQVATYNEQFF; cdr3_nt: TGTGCCAGCAGCTTAAGACAGGTAGCCACCTACAATGAGCAGTTCTTC
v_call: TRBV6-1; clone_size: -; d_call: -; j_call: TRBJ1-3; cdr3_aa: CASSRGQSSGNTIYF; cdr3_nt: TGTGCCAGCAGTCGCGGACAGAGCTCTGGAAACACCATATATTTT
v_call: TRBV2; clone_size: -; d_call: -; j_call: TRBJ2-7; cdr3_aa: CASSDYRPYEQYF; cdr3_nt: TGTGCCAGCAGTGATTACAGGCCCTACGAGCAGTACTTC
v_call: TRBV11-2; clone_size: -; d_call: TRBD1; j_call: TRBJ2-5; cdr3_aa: CASSHRQGKETQYF; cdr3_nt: TGTGCCAGCAGCCACAGACAGGGCAAAGAGACCCAGTACTTC
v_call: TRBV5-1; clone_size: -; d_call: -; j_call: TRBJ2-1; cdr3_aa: CASSNDLGSYNEQFF; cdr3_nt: TGCGCCAGCAGCAACGACTTGGGATCGTACAATGAGCAGTTCTTC